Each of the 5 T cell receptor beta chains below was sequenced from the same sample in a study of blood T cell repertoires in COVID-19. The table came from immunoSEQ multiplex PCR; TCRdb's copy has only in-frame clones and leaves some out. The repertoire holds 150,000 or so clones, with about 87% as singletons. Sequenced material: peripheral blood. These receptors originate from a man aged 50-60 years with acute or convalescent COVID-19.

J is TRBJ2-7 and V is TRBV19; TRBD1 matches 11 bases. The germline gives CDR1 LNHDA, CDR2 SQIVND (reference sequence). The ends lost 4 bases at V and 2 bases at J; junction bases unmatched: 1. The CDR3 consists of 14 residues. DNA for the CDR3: TGTGCCAGTAGTAAGGGACAGGGGGCCTACGAGCAGTACTTC. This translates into CASSKGQGAYEQYF.

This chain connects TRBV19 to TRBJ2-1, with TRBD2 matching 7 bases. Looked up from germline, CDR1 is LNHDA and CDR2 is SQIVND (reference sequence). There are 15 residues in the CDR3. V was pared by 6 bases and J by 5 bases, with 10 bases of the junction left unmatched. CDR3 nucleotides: TGTGCCAGTAGGCCTTTAAGCGGGAAGGACAATGAGCAGTTCTTC. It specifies CASRPLSGKDNEQFF.

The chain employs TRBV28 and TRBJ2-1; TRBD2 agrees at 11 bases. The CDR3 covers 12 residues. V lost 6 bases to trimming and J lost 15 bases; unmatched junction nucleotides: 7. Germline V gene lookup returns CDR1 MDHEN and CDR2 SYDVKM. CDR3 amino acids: CASSPTSGRLFF. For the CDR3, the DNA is TGTGCCAGCAGCCCCACTAGCGGGAGACTGTTCTTC.

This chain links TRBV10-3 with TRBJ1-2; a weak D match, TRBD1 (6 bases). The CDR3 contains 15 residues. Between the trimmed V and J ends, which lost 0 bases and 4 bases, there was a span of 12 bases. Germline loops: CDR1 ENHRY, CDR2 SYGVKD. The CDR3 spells CAISESRGRTYGYTF. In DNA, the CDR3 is TGTGCCATCAGTGAGTCCAGGGGCCGGACCTATGGCTACACCTTC.

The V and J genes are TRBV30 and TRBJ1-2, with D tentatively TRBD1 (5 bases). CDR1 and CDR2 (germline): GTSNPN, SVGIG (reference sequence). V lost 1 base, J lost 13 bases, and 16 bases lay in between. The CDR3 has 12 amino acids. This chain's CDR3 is CAWSETTVRATF. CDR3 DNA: TGTGCCTGGAGTGAAACGACAGTCAGGGCCACCTTC.